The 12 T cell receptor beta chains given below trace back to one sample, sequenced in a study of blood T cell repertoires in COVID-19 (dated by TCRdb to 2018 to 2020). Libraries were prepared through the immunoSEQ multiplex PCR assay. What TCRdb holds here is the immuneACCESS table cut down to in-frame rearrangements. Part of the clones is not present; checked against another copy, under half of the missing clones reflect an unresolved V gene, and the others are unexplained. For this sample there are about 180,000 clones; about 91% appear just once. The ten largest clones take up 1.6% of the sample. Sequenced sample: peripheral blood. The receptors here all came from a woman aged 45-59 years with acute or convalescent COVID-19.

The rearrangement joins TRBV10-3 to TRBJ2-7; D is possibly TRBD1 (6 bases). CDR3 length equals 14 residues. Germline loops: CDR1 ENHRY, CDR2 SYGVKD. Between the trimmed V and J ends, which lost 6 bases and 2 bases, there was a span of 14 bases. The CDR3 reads CAISPGQGPYEQYF. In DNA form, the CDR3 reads TGTGCCATCAGCCCGGGACAAGGTCCCTACGAGCAGTACTTC.

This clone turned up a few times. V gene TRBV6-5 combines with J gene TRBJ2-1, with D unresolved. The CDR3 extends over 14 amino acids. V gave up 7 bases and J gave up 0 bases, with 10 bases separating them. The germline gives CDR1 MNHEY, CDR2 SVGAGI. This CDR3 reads CASNSRLSYNEQFF. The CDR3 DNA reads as TGTGCCAGCAATTCCAGACTCTCCTACAATGAGCAGTTCTTC.

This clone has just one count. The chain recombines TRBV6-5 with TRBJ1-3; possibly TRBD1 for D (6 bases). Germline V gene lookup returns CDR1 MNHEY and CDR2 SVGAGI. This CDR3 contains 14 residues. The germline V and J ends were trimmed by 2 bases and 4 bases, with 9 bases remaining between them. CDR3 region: CASSYQGKGNTIYF. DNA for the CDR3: TGTGCCAGCAGTTACCAGGGGAAGGGAAACACCATATATTTT.

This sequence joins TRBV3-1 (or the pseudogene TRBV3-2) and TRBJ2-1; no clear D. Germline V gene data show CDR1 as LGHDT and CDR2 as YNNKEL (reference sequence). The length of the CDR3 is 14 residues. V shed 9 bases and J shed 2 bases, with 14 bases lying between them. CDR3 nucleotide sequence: TGTGCCAGTCACGCAGGTTACGCCTACAATGAGCAGTTCTTC. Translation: CASHAGYAYNEQFF.

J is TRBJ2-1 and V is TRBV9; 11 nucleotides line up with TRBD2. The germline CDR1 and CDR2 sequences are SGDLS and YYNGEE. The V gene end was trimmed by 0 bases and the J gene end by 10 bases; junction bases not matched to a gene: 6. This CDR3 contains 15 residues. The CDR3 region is CASSVGSGGAREQFF. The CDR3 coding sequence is TGTGCCAGCAGCGTAGGTAGCGGGGGGGCCAGGGAGCAGTTCTTC.

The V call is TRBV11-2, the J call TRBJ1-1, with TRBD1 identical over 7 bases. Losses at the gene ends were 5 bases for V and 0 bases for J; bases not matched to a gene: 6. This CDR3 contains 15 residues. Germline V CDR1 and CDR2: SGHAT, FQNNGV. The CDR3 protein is CASSPRQGMNTEAFF. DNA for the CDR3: TGTGCCAGCAGCCCTAGACAGGGAATGAACACTGAAGCTTTCTTT.

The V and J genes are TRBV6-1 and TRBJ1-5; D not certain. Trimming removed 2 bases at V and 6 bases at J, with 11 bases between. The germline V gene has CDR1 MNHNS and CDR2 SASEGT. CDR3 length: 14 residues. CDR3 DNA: TGTGCCAGCAGTGAATCTTTGGCAACTCAGCCCCAGCATTTT. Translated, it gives CASSESLATQPQHF.

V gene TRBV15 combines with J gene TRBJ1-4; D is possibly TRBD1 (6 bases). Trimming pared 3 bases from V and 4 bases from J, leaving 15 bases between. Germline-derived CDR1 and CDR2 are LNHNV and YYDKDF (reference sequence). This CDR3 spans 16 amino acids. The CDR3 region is CATSRGAGPSNEKLFF. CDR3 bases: TGTGCCACCAGCAGGGGGGCGGGCCCCAGTAATGAAAAACTGTTTTTT.

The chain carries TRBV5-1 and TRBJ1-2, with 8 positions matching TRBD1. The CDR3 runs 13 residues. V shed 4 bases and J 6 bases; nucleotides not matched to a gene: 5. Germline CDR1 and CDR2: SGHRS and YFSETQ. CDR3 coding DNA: TGCGCCAGCAGCCCTGGACAGGGCGATGGCTACACCTTC. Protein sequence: CASSPGQGDGYTF.

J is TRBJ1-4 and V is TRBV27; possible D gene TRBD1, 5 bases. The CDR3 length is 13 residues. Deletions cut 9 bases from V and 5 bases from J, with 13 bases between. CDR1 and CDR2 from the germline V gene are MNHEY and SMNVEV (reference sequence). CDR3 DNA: TGTGCCAGAAACGGAAGGACAAATGAAAAACTGTTTTTT. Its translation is CARNGRTNEKLFF.

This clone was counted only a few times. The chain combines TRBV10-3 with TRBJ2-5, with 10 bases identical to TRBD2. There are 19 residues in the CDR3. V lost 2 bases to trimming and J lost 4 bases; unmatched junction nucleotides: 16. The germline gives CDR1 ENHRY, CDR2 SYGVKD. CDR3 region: CAISEPPGELAGDGETQYF. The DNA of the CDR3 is TGTGCCATCAGTGAGCCCCCCGGAGAGCTAGCGGGAGACGGAGAGACCCAGTACTTC.

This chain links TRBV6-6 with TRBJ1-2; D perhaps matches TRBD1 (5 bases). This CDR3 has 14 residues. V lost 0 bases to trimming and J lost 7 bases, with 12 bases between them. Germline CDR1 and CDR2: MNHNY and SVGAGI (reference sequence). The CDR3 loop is CASSYSDTDPGYTF. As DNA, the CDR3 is TGTGCCAGCAGTTACTCGGACACGGACCCTGGCTACACCTTC.